This T cell receptor (beta chain) emerged from a study of OX40 agonist ivuxolimab in advanced cancers. Whole-study context: From roughly 20 to 85 years was the age range, with a mean of around 54 years, and 65% to 90% were male.

This table comes from immunoSEQ multiplex PCR, and its TCRdb copy is limited to in-frame clones, with some not included. The data contain about 20,000 clones, 85% to 90% of them singletons. The length of the CDR3 is 12 residues. The ends lost 6 bases at V and 8 bases at J; junction bases unmatched: 3. CDR1 is MRHNA, CDR2 SNTAGT, per germline. At cycle 4 day 1, cycle 7 day 1, and baseline, blood was sampled. This clone was seen just once. Its specificity is not known. General study findings and limits: Clones of CD4+ and CD8+ blood T cells grew by week 6 at doses of 0.1 to 3.0 mg/kg. Normalized T-cell clonal expansion was also low in some nonresponders.

The receptor was isolated from an adult with an advanced solid tumor such as melanoma, head and neck, liver or kidney cancer. This sample comprised CD4+ or CD8+ T cells sorted from blood, obtained in a trial of the OX40 agonist ivuxolimab. The V and J genes are TRBV6-4 and TRBJ1-2; 10 bases align to TRBD1. The DNA of the CDR3 is TGTGCCAGCAGGGGGACAGGGGAGGGCTACACCTTC. Its protein is CASRGTGEGYTF.